The sequence of this T cell receptor (beta chain) was determined in a study of cytotoxic CD8 clonotypes in ibrutinib-treated CLL. Looking at the study overall: The study included around twelve relapsed/refractory and roughly 15 treatment-naive patients; about 17 had IGHV unmutated disease. General observations from the study: Sampling schedules were unmatched across sustained-remission and progressing patients.

Sequencing used immunoSEQ multiplex PCR; TCRdb keeps in-frame clones, though not all of them. The table lists roughly 300,000 clones, 76% of them singletons. CDR1 and CDR2 (germline): KGHSH, LQKENI. There are 15 residues in the CDR3. The V gene end was trimmed by 6 bases and the J gene end by 2 bases; junction bases not matched to a gene: 6. Comments on this clone: Its antigen is unidentified.

The rearrangement joins TRBV18 to TRBJ1-4, with TRBD1 matching 7 bases. Material: PBMCs, obtained at disease progression, from a patient treated with ibrutinib. The clonotype originates from a human donor with chronic lymphocytic leukemia. The CDR3 nucleotides read TGTGCCAGCTCGAACGACAGGGCCACTAATGAAAAACTGTTTTTT. This encodes CASSNDRATNEKLFF.